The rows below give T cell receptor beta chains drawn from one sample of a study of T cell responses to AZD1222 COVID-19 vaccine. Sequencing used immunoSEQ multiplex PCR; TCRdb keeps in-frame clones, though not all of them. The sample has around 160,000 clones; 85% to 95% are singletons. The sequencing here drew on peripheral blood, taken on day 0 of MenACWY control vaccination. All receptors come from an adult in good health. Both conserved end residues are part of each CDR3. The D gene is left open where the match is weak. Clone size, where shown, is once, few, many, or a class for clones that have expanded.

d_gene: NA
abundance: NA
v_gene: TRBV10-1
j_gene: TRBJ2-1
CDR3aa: CASSDILHEQFF
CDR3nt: TGCGCCAGCAGTGATATCCTCCATGAGCAGTTCTTC

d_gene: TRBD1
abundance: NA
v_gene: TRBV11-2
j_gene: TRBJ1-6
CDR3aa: CASSLIAGQGTPLHF
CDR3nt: TGTGCCAGCAGCCTAATCGCGGGACAGGGAACACCCCTCCACTTT

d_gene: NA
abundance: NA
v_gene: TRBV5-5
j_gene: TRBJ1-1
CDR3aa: CASSGFRGTEAFF
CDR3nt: TGTGCCAGCAGTGGGTTTCGGGGAACTGAAGCTTTCTTT

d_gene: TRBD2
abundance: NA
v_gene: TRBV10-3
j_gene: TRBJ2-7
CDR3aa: CAISGEGEQYF
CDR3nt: TGTGCCATCAGTGGGGAGGGGGAGCAGTACTTC

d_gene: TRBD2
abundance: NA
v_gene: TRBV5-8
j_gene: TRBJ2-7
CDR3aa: CASSGRPGLAGGQQYF
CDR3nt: TGTGCCAGCAGCGGTAGACCGGGACTAGCGGGAGGGCAGCAGTACTTC

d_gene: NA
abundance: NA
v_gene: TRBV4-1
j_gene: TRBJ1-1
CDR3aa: CASSQTPGPGTEAFF
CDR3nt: TGCGCCAGCAGCCAGACCCCGGGTCCGGGCACTGAAGCTTTCTTT

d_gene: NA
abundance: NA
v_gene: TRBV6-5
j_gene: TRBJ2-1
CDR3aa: CASSPWTTNEQFF
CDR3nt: TGTGCCAGCAGCCCCTGGACTACGAATGAGCAGTTCTTC

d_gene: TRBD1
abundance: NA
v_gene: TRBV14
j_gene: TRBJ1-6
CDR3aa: CASSQFTGVSSPLHF
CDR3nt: TGTGCCAGCAGCCAATTCACAGGGGTTTCTTCACCCCTCCACTTT

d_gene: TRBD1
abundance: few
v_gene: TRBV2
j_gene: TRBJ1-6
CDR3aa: CASSPTGDNSPLHF
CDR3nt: TGTGCCAGCAGTCCGACAGGGGATAATTCACCCCTCCACTTT

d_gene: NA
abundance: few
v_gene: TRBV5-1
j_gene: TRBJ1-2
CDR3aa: CASSLDPGYGYTF
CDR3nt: TGCGCCAGCAGCTTGGACCCGGGCTATGGCTACACCTTC

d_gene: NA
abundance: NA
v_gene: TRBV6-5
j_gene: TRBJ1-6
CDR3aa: CASSYSTGHVNSPLHF
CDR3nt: TGTGCCAGCAGTTACTCGACAGGACATGTGAATTCACCCCTCCACTTT

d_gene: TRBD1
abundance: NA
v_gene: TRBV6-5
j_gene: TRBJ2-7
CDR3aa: CASIPGQTYEQYF
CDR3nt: TGTGCCAGTATACCGGGACAGACCTACGAGCAGTACTTC

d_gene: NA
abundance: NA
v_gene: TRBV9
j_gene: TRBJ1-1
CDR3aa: CASSVAERGGNTEAFF
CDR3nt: TGTGCCAGCAGCGTAGCCGAGAGAGGAGGGAACACTGAAGCTTTCTTT

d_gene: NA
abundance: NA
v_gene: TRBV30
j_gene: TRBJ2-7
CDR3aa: CAWRAGTARDEQYF
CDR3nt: TGTGCCTGGAGAGCAGGGACTGCCCGGGACGAGCAGTACTTC

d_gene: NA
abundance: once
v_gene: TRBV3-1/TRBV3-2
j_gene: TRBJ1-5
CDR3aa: CASSQDWTEFSAQHF
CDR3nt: TGTGCCAGCAGCCAAGATTGGACCGAGTTCTCGGCCCAGCATTTT

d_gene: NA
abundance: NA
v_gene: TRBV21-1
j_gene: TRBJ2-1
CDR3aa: CASRDRVYNEQFF
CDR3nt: TGTGCCAGCAGGGACAGGGTCTACAATGAGCAGTTCTTC

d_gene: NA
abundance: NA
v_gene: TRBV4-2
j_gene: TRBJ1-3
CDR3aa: CASSQDLALGTGGNTIYF
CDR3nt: TGTGCCAGCAGCCAAGATTTGGCGTTGGGGACGGGGGGAAACACCATATATTTT

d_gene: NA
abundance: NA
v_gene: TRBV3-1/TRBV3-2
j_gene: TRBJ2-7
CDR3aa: CASSQDGYEQYF
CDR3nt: TGTGCCAGCAGCCAAGACGGTTACGAGCAGTACTTC

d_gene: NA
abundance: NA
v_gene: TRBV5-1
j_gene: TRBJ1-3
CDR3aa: CASSVGARDTIYF
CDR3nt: TGCGCCAGCAGCGTAGGGGCGCGGGACACCATATATTTT

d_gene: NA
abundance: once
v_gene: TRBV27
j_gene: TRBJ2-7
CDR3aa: CASSYAANSYEQYF
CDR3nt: TGTGCCAGCAGTTATGCGGCCAACTCCTACGAGCAGTACTTC

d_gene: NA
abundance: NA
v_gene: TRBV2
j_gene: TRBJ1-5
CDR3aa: CASSEGQYSNQPQHF
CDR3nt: TGTGCCAGCAGTGAAGGGCAGTATAGCAATCAGCCCCAGCATTTT

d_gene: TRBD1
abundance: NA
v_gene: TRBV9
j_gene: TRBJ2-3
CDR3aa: CASSLDSGTGRDTQYF
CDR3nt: TGTGCCAGCAGCTTAGATTCCGGGACAGGGAGGGATACGCAGTATTTT